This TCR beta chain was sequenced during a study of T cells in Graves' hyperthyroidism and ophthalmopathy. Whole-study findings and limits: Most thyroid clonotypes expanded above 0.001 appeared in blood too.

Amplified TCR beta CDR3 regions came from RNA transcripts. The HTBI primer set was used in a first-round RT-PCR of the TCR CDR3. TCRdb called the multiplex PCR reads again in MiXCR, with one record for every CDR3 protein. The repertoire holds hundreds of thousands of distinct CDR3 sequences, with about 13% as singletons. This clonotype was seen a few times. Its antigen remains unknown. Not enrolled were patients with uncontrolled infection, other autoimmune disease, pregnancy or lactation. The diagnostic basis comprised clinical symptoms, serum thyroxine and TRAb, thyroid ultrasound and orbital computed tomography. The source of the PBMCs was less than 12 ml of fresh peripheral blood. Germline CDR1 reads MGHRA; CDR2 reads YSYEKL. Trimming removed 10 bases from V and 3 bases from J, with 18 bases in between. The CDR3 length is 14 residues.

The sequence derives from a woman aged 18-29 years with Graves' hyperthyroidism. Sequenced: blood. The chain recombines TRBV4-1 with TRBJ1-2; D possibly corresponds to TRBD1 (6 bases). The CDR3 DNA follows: TGCGCCACCACCGGACAGCAAACCGACTATGGCTACACCTTC. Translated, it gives CATTGQQTDYGYTF.